A single sample is the source of the 11 T cell receptor beta chains below, sequenced in a study of PD-1 blockade in classical Hodgkin lymphoma (TCRdb year 2020). Explained via the paper, the time point label denotes: cycle 2 day 1 (C2D1) of nivolumab. Every trial patient had relapsed following autologous stem cell transplantation, and prior brentuximab vedotin exposure was what differed among cohorts A, B and C. Library preparation was by the immunoSEQ multiplex PCR assay. The immuneACCESS repertoire file appears here via TCRdb, limited to in-frame rearrangements. These files lack a portion of the clones; in checked studies, under half of the deficit traces to unresolved V genes, and the cause of the others is not known. The sample table lists tens of thousands of clones, roughly 66% of them with a count of one. The top ten hold more than 13% of the sample. The source was peripheral blood mononuclear cells (PBMCs), collected before the second cycle of nivolumab. These receptors came from a human donor with classical Hodgkin lymphoma.

The gene calls are TRBV6-6 and TRBJ1-1; D unclear. CDR3 length equals 13 residues. The germline V gene has CDR1 MNHNY and CDR2 SVGAGI (reference sequence). V lost 6 bases, J lost 6 bases, and 14 bases lay in between. This CDR3 is CASSSRVDPEAFF. CDR3 coding DNA: TGTGCCAGCAGCTCTAGGGTTGACCCTGAAGCTTTCTTT.

This clone was seen just once. V gene TRBV28 combines with J gene TRBJ2-7; 11 bases align to TRBD2. V lost 4 bases, J lost 2 bases, and 4 bases stayed unmatched. The CDR3 runs to 15 residues. Germline V lookup: CDR1 MDHEN, CDR2 SYDVKM. As DNA, the CDR3 is TGTGCCAGCAGTTCCTTAGCGGGAGGGCCCTACGAGCAGTACTTC. Translating it yields CASSSLAGGPYEQYF.

A few counts support this clone. The same CDR3 arises from other DNA sequences in this sample as well. The chain joins TRBV30 to TRBJ2-3, with TRBD1 as a possible D gene (6 bases). The CDR3 extends over 14 amino acids. Germline V gene lookup returns CDR1 GTSNPN and CDR2 SVGIG (reference sequence). V dropped 3 bases and J dropped 0 bases, with 10 bases sitting between them. The CDR3 region has the DNA TGTGCCTGGAGATGGGGGCCAAGCACAGATACGCAGTATTTT. This translates into CAWRWGPSTDTQYF.

This clone is medium-sized in the sample. The chain is built from TRBV10-3 and TRBJ1-2; 12 nucleotides agree with TRBD1. V shed 5 bases and J 8 bases; nucleotides not matched to a gene: 6. CDR3 length: 14 amino acids. Germline CDR1 ENHRY, CDR2 SYGVKD. CDR3 residues: CAISPGQGAFGYTF. The CDR3 region has the DNA TGTGCCATCAGTCCGGGACAGGGGGCGTTCGGCTACACCTTC.

Of note for this clone: A read error may account for a junction end that differs from germline. The chain carries TRBV28 and TRBJ1-2; D is uncertain. Per germline, CDR1 MDHEN and CDR2 SYDVKM. The CDR3 has 12 amino acids. As DNA, the CDR3 is TGTGCCAGCAAAAAAAGGGAGAGCCAATACCAATTC. Its protein product is CASKKRESQYQF.

This chain links TRBV19 with TRBJ1-2; D gene uncertain. The CDR3 extends over 13 amino acids. V lost 6 bases to trimming and J lost 8 bases, with 16 bases between them. Per germline, CDR1 LNHDA and CDR2 SQIVND (reference sequence). CDR3 in DNA: TGTGCCAGTAGCATCATCCGCCTGAGGGGCTACACCTTC. Its protein product is CASSIIRLRGYTF.

The V call is TRBV28, the J call TRBJ2-5; the match to TRBD1 covers 7 bases. The CDR3 runs 14 residues. Germline CDR1 and CDR2: MDHEN and SYDVKM. V lost 5 bases to trimming and J lost 6 bases; unmatched junction nucleotides: 9. The CDR3 region is CASSTGAALKTQYF. The DNA for the CDR3 is TGTGCCAGCAGTACAGGGGCCGCGCTGAAGACCCAGTACTTC.

This sequence joins TRBV7-2 and TRBJ1-5, with 7 bases identical to TRBD1. The CDR3 has 16 residues. Germline assignment: CDR1 SGHTA and CDR2 FQGNSA. The V segment lost 3 bases and the J segment 5 bases; nucleotides outside the gene matches: 10. This CDR3 reads CASSFQAGQIYQPQHF. The CDR3 DNA follows: TGTGCCAGCAGCTTCCAAGCGGGACAGATTTATCAGCCCCAGCATTTT.

This chain links TRBV28 with TRBJ1-1; tentatively, D is TRBD1 (5 bases). CDR1 MDHEN and CDR2 SYDVKM come from the germline V gene. This CDR3 is 15 amino acids long. With 3 bases removed from V and 1 base from J, the gap between germline ends came to 12 bases. The CDR3 DNA follows: TGTGCCAGCAGTTTTGTGGGGGGAGGGAACACTGAAGCTTTCTTT. This translates into CASSFVGGGNTEAFF. Full variable domain (missing parts from reference TRBV28 and TRBJ1-1): DVKVTQSSRYLVKRTGEKVFLECVQDMDHENMFWYRQDPGLGLRLIYFSYDVKMKEKGDIPEGYSVSREKKERFSLILESASTNQTSMYLCASSFVGGGNTEAFFGQGTRLTVV.

This chain uses TRBV19 with TRBJ1-1; 8 bases are a match to TRBD1. The CDR3 has 17 residues. Germline V gives CDR1 LNHDA, CDR2 SQIVND (reference sequence). With V trimmed by 3 bases and J by 6 bases, 15 bases remained unmatched. The chain's CDR3 is CASSMGTGQGVNPEAFF. CDR3 nucleotides: TGTGCCAGTAGTATGGGGACCGGACAGGGTGTAAATCCTGAAGCTTTCTTT.

The chain has TRBV25-1 and TRBJ1-2; no clear D. CDR3 size: 14 residues. The V and J ends lost 4 bases and 2 bases respectively, with 11 bases between them. CDR1 and CDR2 (germline): MGHDK, SYGVNS. The CDR3 DNA sequence: TGTGCCAGCAGTGGTCCCGGGTCCAACTATGGCTACACCTTC. Translated, it gives CASSGPGSNYGYTF.